This section outlines one T cell receptor beta chain sequence together with its context. Measured with immunoSEQ multiplex PCR; TCRdb has only the in-frame clones, and not every one. The sample records about 120,000 clones, 88% being singletons. These data originate in a study of blood T cell repertoires in COVID-19. Trimming removed 5 bases from V and 2 bases from J; junction bases left unmatched: 3. The CDR3 has 15 residues. Germline lookup yields CDR1 SGHTA and CDR2 FQGNSA. The sequenced sample was peripheral blood. The receptor was isolated from a woman between 45 and 65 years old with active or convalescent COVID-19. The V gene is TRBV7-2, the J gene TRBJ1-4; TRBD1 aligns across 9 bases. CDR3 sequence (DNA): TGTGCCAGCAGCCCTACAGGGGGCACTAATGAAAAACTGTTTTTT. Protein product: CASSPTGGTNEKLFF. Full variable domain (remainder filled in from reference TRBV7-2 and TRBJ1-4): GAGVSQSPSNKVTEKGKDVELRCDPISGHTALYWYRQSLGQGLEFLIYFQGNSAPDKSGLPSDRFSAERTGGSVSTLTIQRTQQEDSAVYLCASSPTGGTNEKLFFGSGTQLSVL.